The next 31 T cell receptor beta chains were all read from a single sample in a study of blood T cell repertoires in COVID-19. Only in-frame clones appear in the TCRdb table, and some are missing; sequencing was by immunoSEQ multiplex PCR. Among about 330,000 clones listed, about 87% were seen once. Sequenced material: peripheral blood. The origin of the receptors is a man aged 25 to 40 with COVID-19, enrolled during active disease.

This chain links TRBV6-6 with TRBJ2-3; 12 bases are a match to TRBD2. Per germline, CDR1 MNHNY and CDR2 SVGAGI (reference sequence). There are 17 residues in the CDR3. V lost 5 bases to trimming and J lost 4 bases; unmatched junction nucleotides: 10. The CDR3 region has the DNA TGTGCCAGCAGTCTACGACTAGCGGGAGTAGGAGCAGATACGCAGTATTTT. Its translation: CASSLRLAGVGADTQYF.

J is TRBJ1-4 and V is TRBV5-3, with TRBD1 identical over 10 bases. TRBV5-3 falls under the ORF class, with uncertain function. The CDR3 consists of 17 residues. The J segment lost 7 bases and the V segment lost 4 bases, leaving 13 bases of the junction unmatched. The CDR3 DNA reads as TGTGCCAGAAGCCTTTACATAGACAGGGGGCGATTTGAAAAACTGTTTTTT. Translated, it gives CARSLYIDRGRFEKLFF.

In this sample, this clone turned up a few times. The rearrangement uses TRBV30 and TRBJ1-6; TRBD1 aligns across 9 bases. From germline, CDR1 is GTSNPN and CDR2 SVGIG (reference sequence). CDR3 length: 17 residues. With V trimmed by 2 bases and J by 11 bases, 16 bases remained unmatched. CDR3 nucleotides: TGTGCCTGGAGTTTCCCGGGACAGGGAGTGCCTTTTGCACCCCTCCACTTT. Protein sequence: CAWSFPGQGVPFAPLHF.

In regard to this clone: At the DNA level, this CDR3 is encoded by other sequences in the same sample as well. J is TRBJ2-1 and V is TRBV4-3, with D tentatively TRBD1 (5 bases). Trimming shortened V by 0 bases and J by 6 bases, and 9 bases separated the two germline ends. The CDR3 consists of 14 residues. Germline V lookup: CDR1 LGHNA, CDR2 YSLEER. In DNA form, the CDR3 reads TGCGCCAGCAGCCAAGACTCCCAGGGCAATGAGCAGTTCTTC. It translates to CASSQDSQGNEQFF.

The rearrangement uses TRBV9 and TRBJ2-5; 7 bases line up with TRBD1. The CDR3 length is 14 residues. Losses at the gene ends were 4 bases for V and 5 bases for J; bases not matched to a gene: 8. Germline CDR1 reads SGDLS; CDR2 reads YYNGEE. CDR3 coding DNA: TGTGCCAGCAGCCTAAGAGGGGGCGGGGAGACCCAGTACTTC. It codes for CASSLRGGGETQYF.

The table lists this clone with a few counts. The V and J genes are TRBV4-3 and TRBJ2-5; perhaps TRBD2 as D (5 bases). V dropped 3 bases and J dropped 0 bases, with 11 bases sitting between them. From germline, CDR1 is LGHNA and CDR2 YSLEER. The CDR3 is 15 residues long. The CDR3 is CASSHHFGNQETQYF. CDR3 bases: TGCGCCAGCAGCCATCACTTCGGGAACCAAGAGACCCAGTACTTC.

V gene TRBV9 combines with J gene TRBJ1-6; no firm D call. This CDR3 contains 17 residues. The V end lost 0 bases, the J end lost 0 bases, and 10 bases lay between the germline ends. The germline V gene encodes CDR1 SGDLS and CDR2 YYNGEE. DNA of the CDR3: TGTGCCAGCAGCGTAGATTCTTCCAGCTCCTATAATTCACCCCTCCACTTT. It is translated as CASSVDSSSSYNSPLHF.

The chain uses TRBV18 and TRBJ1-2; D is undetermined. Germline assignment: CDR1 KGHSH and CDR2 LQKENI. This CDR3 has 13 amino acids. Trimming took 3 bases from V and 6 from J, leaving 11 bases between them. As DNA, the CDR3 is TGTGCCAGCTCACCCAACAGTATGGATGGCTACACCTTC. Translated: CASSPNSMDGYTF.

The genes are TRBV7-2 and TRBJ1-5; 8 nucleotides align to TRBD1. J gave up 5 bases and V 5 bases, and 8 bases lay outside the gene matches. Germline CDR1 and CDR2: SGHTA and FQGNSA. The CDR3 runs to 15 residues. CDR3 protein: CASSLRQGHDQPQHF. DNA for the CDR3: TGTGCCAGCAGCCTGAGACAGGGGCACGATCAGCCCCAGCATTTT.

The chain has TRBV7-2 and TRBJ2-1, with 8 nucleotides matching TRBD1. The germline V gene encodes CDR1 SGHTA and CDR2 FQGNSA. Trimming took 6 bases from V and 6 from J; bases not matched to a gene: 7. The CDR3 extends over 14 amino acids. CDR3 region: CASRRDRNSNEQFF. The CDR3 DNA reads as TGTGCCAGCAGGCGGGACAGGAATAGCAATGAGCAGTTCTTC.

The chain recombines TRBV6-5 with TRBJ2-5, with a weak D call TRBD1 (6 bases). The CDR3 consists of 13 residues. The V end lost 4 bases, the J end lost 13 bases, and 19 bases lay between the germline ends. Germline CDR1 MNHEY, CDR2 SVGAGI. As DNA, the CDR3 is TGTGCCAGCAGTTCCTGGGACACACACCACCCGTACTTC. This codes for CASSSWDTHHPYF.

CDR3 region: CASSLGGGFPSYEQYF. The CDR3 nucleotides read TGTGCCAGCAGCTTAGGGGGGGGCTTCCCTTCCTACGAGCAGTACTTC. The chain links TRBV7-2 to TRBJ2-7; possibly TRBD2 for D (7 bases). V lost 1 base, J lost 1 base, and 14 bases lay in between. The CDR3 runs 16 residues. The germline CDR1 and CDR2 sequences are SGHTA and FQGNSA.

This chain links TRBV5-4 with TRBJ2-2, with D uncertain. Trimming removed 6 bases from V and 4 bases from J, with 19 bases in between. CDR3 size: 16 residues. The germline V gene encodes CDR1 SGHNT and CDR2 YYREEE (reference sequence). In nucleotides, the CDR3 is TGTGCCAGCACCCGCAGGCAGCAATCGAGCACCGGGGAGCTGTTTTTT. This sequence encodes CASTRRQQSSTGELFF.

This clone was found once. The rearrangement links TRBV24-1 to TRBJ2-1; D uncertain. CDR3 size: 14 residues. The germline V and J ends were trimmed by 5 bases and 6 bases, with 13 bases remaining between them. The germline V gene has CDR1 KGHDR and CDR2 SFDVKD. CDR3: CATSALGPGNEQFF. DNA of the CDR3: TGTGCCACCAGTGCCCTTGGGCCTGGCAATGAGCAGTTCTTC.

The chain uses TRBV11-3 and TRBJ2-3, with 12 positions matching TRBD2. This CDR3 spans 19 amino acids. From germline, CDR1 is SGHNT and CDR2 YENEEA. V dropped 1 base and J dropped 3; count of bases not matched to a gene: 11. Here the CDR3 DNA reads TGTGCCAGCAGCTTAGGCCCATCTAGCGGGGGGGCCGCGACAGATACGCAGTATTTT. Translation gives CASSLGPSSGGAATDTQYF.

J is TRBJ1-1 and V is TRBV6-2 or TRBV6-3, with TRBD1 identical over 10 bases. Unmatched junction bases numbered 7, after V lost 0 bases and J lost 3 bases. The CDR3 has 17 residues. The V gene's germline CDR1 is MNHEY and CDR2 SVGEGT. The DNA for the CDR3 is TGTGCCAGCAGTTACTCGTCGGGACAGGGGCGGCACACTGAAGCTTTCTTT. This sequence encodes CASSYSSGQGRHTEAFF.

DNA of the CDR3: TGTGCCAGCAGCATAACCGGGACAGGCTATGGCTACACCTTC. It codes for CASSITGTGYGYTF. V and J are TRBV5-4 and TRBJ1-2; the match to TRBD1 covers 8 bases. V trimming: 4 bases; J trimming: 4 bases; junction bases outside the gene matches: 6. Germline lookup yields CDR1 SGHNT and CDR2 YYREEE (reference sequence). The CDR3 totals 14 residues.

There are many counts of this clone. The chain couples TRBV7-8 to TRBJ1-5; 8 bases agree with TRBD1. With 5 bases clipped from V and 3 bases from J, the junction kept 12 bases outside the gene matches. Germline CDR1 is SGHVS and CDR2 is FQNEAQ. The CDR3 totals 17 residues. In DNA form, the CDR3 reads TGTGCCAGCAGCGGAGGTGGGACAGGACCGTTCAATCAGCCCCAGCATTTT. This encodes CASSGGGTGPFNQPQHF.

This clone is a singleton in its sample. The CDR3 coding sequence is TGTGCCAGCAGCTTATCGAGGACAGGGGGCGAAGGTAGGAAGACCCAGTACTTC. It yields the protein CASSLSRTGGEGRKTQYF. The V call is TRBV7-2, the J call TRBJ2-5; 11 nucleotides align to TRBD1. With 2 bases clipped from V and 6 bases from J, the junction kept 14 bases outside the gene matches. CDR3 size: 18 residues. CDR1 and CDR2 from the germline V gene are SGHTA and FQGNSA.

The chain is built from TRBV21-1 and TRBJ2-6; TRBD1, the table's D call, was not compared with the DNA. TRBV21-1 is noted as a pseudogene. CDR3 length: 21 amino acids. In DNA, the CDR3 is TGTGCCAGCAGCACCCAGTGGGACCGGACAGGGTTGTTCTCTGGGGCCAACGTCCTGACTTTC. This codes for CASSTQWDRTGLFSGANVLTF.

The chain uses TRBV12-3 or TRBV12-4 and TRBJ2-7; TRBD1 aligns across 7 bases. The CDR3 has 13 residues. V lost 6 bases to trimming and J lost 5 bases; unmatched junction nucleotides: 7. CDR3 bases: TGTGCCAGCAGCTTGGGACAGCACCACGAGCAGTACTTC. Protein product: CASSLGQHHEQYF.

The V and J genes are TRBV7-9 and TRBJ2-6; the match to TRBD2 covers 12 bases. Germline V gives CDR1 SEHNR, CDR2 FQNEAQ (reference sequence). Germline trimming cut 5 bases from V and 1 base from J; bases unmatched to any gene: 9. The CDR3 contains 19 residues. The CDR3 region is CASSPRLAGDLSGANVLTF. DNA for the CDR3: TGTGCCAGCAGCCCAAGACTAGCGGGGGACTTGTCTGGGGCCAACGTCCTGACTTTC.

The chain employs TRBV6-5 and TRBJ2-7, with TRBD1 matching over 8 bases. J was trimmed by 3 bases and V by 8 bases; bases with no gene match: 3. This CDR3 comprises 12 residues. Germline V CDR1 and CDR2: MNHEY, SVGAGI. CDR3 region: CASGDRRYEQYF. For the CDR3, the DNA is TGTGCCAGCGGGGACAGGCGCTACGAGCAGTACTTC.

Written as DNA, the CDR3 is TGTGCCAGCAGCTCGACAGGGATTGGTGAAGCTTTCTTT. It specifies CASSSTGIGEAFF. The chain uses TRBV7-3 and TRBJ1-1; 7 nucleotides match TRBD1. From germline, CDR1 is SGHTA and CDR2 FQGTGA. Trimming cost V 4 bases and J 7 bases; bases outside gene matches: 6. There are 13 residues in the CDR3.

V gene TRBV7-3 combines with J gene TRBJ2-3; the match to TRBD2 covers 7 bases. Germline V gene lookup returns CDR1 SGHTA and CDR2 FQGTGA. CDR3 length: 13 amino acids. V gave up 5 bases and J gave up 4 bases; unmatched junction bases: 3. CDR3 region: CASSLRGADTQYF. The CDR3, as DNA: TGTGCCAGCAGCCTCCGGGGGGCAGATACGCAGTATTTT.

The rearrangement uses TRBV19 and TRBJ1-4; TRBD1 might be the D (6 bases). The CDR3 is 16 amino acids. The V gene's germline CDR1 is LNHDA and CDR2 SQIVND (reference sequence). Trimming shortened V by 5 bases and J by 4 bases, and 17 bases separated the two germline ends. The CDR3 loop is CASSSRGQTINEKLFF. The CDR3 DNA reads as TGTGCCAGTAGTTCACGCGGACAGACTATTAATGAAAAACTGTTTTTT.

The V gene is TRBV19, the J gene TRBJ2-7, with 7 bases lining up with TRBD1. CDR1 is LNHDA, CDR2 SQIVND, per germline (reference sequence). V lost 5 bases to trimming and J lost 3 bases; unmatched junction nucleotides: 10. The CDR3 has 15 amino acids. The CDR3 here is CASSLTGPLIYEQYF. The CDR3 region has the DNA TGTGCCAGTAGTCTGACAGGGCCCCTGATCTACGAGCAGTACTTC.

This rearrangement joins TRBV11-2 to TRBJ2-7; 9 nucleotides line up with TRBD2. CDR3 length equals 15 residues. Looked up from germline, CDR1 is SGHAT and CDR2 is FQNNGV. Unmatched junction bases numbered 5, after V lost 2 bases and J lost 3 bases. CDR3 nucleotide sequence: TGTGCCAGCAGCTTAACCCCGACTAGCGGCTACGAGCAGTACTTC. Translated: CASSLTPTSGYEQYF.

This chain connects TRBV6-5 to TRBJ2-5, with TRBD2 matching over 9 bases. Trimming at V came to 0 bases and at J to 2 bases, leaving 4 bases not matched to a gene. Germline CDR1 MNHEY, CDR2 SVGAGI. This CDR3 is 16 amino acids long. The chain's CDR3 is CASSYSYLAGQETQYF. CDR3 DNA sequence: TGTGCCAGCAGTTACTCGTACCTAGCGGGACAAGAGACCCAGTACTTC.

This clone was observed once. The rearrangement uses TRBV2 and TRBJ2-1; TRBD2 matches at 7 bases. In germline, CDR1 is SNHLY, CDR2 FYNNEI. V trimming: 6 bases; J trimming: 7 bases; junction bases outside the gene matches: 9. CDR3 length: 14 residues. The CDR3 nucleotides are TGTGCCAGCAGCCCTTACCGGGGGGAGAATGAGCAGTTCTTC. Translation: CASSPYRGENEQFF.

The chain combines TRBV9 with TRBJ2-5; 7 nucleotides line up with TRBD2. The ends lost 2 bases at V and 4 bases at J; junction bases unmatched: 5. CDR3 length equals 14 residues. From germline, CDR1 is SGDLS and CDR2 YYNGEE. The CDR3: CASSVPGLTETQYF. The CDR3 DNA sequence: TGTGCCAGCAGCGTCCCGGGACTAACAGAGACCCAGTACTTC.